This T cell receptor beta chain was observed in a study of T cell responses to AZD1222 COVID-19 vaccine. The protocol was immunoSEQ multiplex PCR, while the TCRdb copy is restricted to in-frame clones and leaves out a portion. Of about 77,000 clones detected, more than 85% appear once; the ten largest clones hold approximately 4.5%. The clonotype comes from an adult who received the AZD1222 COVID-19 vaccine. Sequencing was performed on peripheral blood, taken 28 days after the second AZD1222 dose.

DNA of the CDR3: TGTGCCAGCAGTAAGGACTACCCTGAAGCTTTCTTT. Amino acid sequence: CASSKDYPEAFF. V and J are TRBV2 and TRBJ1-1; D ambiguous. The CDR3 covers 12 residues. Germline V gene sequence: CDR1 SNHLY, CDR2 FYNNEI. With 5 bases removed from V and 6 bases from J, the gap between germline ends came to 10 bases.